This paragraph reports one T cell receptor (beta chain). The antigen is undetermined. The sample originates from a study of shared clonotypes between healthy human individuals. Turning to the study itself: Three men and a couple of women, aged 18 to 49, were donors. Study-level findings and limits: Only blood was sampled; tissue repertoires likely differ.

V was pared by 4 bases and J by 4 bases, with 9 bases of the junction left unmatched. The V gene's germline CDR1 is SGDLS and CDR2 YYNGEE. This CDR3 region has 15 residues. Donation came from healthy HIV-negative adults that had no recent acute infections or vaccinations. How the authors handled the data: Owing to the provision of junction-only sequences devoid of quality scores by immunoSEQ, filtering differed. Profiled with immunoSEQ multiplex PCR; TCRdb holds only in-frame clones, not every one. The V and J calls and clone size come from that table; D and trimming were worked out from the DNA. The sample contains approximately 510,000 clones, less than 85% of which appear only once.

The sequencing input was PBMCs. V is TRBV9 and J is TRBJ2-7; 9 nucleotides match TRBD2. This TCR came from a woman aged 40 to 50 in good health. Some clones in this sample may be carry-over from other donors' samples. In nucleotides, the CDR3 is TGTGCCAGCAGCCCCCGGGCGGGAGGGGGTTACGAGCAGTACTTC. This gives the protein CASSPRAGGGYEQYF.